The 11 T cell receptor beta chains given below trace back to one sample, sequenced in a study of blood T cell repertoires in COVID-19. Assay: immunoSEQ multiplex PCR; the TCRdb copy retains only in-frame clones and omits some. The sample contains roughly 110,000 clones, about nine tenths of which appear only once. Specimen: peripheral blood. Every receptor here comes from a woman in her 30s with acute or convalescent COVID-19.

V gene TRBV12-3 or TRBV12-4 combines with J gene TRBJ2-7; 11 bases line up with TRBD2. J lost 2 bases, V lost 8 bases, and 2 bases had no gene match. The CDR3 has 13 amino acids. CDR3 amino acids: CASGLAGAYEQYF. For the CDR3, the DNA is TGTGCCAGCGGACTAGCGGGCGCCTACGAGCAGTACTTC.

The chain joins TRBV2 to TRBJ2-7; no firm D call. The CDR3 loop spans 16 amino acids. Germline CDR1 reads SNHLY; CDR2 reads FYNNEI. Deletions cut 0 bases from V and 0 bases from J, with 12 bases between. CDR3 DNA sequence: TGTGCCAGCAGTGAAGCGATACTGCCGAGCTCCTACGAGCAGTACTTC. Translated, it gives CASSEAILPSSYEQYF.

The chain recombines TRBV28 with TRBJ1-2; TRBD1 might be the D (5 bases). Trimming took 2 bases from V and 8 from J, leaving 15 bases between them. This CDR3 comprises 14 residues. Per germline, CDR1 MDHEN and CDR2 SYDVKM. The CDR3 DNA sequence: TGTGCCAGCAGTTTAATAGGGGCGCTAGGAGGCTACACCTTC. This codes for CASSLIGALGGYTF.

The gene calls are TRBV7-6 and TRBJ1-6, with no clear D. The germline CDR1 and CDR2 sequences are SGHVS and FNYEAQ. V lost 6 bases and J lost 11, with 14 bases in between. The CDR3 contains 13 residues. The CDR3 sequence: CASSSYPVAPLHF. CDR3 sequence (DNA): TGTGCCAGCAGTTCCTACCCCGTAGCACCCCTCCACTTT. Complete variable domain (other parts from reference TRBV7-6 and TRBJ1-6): GAGVSQSPRYKVTKRGQDVALRCDPISGHVSLYWYRQALGQGPEFLTYFNYEAQQDKSGLPNDRFSAERPEGSISTLTIQRTEQRDSAMYRCASSSYPVAPLHFGNGTRLTVT.

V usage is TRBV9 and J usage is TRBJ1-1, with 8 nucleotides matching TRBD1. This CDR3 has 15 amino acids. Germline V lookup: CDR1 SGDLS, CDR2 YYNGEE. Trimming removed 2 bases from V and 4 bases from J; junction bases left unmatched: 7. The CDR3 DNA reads TGTGCCAGCAGCGTGACAGGGGAGGGAGGCACTGAAGCTTTCTTT. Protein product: CASSVTGEGGTEAFF.

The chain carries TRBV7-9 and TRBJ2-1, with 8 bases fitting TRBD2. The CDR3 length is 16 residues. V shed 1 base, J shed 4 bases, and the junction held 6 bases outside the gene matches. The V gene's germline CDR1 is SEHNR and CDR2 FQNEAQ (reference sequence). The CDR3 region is CASSLEGGGKYNEQFF. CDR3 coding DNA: TGTGCCAGCAGCTTAGAGGGCGGGGGGAAGTACAATGAGCAGTTCTTC.

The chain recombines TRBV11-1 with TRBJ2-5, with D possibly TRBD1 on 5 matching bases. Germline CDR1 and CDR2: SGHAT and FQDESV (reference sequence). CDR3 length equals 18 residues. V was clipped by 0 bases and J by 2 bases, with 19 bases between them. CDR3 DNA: TGTGCCAGCAGCTTAGCGAGAGCTAAGGGGCTGGTACAAGAGACCCAGTACTTC. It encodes CASSLARAKGLVQETQYF.

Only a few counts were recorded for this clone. The CDR3 coding sequence is TGTGCCAGCAGTTACTTTCGAGGTCAGGGACAGCCCCAGCATTTT. Amino acids: CASSYFRGQGQPQHF. V usage is TRBV6-2 or TRBV6-3 and J usage is TRBJ1-5; possible D gene TRBD1, 5 bases. This CDR3 contains 15 residues. Germline V gene lookup returns CDR1 MNHEY and CDR2 SVGEGT. Trimming shortened V by 1 base and J by 7 bases, and 14 bases separated the two germline ends.

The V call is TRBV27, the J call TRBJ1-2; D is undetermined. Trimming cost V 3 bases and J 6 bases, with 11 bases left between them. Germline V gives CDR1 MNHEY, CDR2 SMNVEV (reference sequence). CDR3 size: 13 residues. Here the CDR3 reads CASSLAGSDGYTF. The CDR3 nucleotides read TGTGCCAGCAGTTTGGCGGGTTCGGATGGCTACACCTTC.

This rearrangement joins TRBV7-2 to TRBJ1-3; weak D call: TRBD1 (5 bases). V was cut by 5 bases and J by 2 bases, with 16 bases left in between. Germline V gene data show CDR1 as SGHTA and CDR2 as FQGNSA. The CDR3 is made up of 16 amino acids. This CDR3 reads CASSPYTGGAGNTIYF. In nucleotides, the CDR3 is TGTGCCAGCAGCCCCTACACGGGGGGGGCTGGAAACACCATATATTTT.

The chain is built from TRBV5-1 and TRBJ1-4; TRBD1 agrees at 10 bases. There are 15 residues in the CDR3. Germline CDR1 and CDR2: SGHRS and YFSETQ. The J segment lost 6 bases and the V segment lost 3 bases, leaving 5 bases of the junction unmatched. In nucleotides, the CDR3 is TGCGCCAGCAGCTACACCGGGACAGGGGATGAAAAACTGTTTTTT. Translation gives CASSYTGTGDEKLFF.